A selection of T cell receptor beta chains follows, all from one sample in a study of regulatory T cells in long-lasting Graves disease. TCRdb analysed the multiplex PCR reads with MiXCR anew, one entry per CDR3 protein. The data hold 300,000 to 500,000 distinct CDR3 sequences, with less than 25% observed a single time. This material consisted of peripheral blood mononuclear cells (PBMCs), taken when the disease was refractory, from a patient treated with antithyroid drugs. These receptors all come from a female donor with Graves disease. Both conserved end residues are part of each CDR3. The order of the fields is J gene, V gene, clone size, D gene, CDR3 protein, CDR3 DNA. The D gene is left open where the match is weak. A clone size is listed for some rows: how often the clone was seen (once, few, many), or a class if it is expanded.

TRBJ2-2 | TRBV28 | few | - | CASTLQGRNTGELFF | TGTGCCAGCACCCTACAAGGTCGGAACACCGGGGAGCTGTTTTTT
TRBJ1-6 | TRBV18 | many | - | CASSPQGRDSPLHF | TGTGCCAGCTCACCGCAGGGTAGGGATTCACCCCTCCACTTT
TRBJ2-2 | TRBV28 | few | - | CASSFWTGVRAGEPFF | TGTGCCAGCAGTTTTTGGACGGGAGTAAGGGCCGGGGAGCCGTTTTTT
TRBJ2-4 | TRBV7-2 | - | TRBD2 | CASSLGGLAGDIQYF | TGTGCCAGCAGCTTAGGGGGGCTAGCGGGAGACATTCAGTACTTC
TRBJ1-1 | TRBV5-1 | few | - | CASSSGVSNTEAFF | TGCGCCAGCAGCTCAGGGGTTTCGAACACTGAAGCTTTCTTT
TRBJ2-5 | TRBV28 | many | - | CASSSRLVFGTQYF | TGTGCCAGCAGTTCCCGACTAGTTTTTGGGACCCAGTACTTC
TRBJ1-5 | TRBV28 | many | TRBD1 | CASRLYPLTGGNQPQHF | TGTGCCAGCAGACTATACCCTTTGACAGGGGGCAATCAGCCCCAGCATTTT
TRBJ2-7 | TRBV14 | - | - | CASSKISVSYEQYF | TGTGCCAGCAGCAAGATATCCGTCTCCTACGAGCAGTACTTC
TRBJ2-7 | TRBV7-2 | many | - | CASSFPTVPYEQYF | TGTGCCAGCAGCTTTCCTACGGTCCCCTACGAGCAGTACTTC
TRBJ2-7 | TRBV2 | many | - | CASSRDGFSYEQYF | TGTGCCAGCAGTCGGGACGGGTTCTCCTACGAGCAGTACTTC
TRBJ2-5 | TRBV20-1 | few | TRBD2 | CSASHSGRAGGETQYF | TGCAGTGCTAGTCACAGCGGGAGGGCCGGTGGGGAGACCCAGTACTTC
TRBJ2-6 | TRBV5-6 | few | - | CASSFWPSGANVLTF | TGTGCCAGCAGCTTCTGGCCGTCCGGGGCCAACGTCCTGACTTTC
TRBJ2-1 | TRBV19 | - | TRBD2 | CASSLLAGVVFF | TGTGCCAGTAGTCTGCTAGCGGGAGTTGTGTTCTTC
TRBJ1-2 | TRBV29-1 | - | - | CSVLVDAYGYTF | TGCAGCGTTCTAGTGGACGCCTATGGCTACACCTTC
TRBJ2-7 | TRBV7-3 | many | - | CASSSGTTYEQYF | TGTGCCAGCAGTTCCGGGACAACCTACGAGCAGTACTTC
TRBJ1-1 | TRBV20-1 | - | - | CSARAAGVMNTEAFF | TGCAGTGCTAGGGCGGCAGGGGTAATGAACACTGAAGCTTTCTTT
TRBJ2-5 | TRBV2 | many | - | CASSSRTARQETQYF | TGTGCCAGCAGTTCCCGGACAGCCAGACAAGAGACCCAGTACTTC
TRBJ1-3 | TRBV6-2/TRBV6-3 | - | TRBD1 | CASSYTGQALSGNTIYF | TGTGCCAGCAGTTACACCGGACAGGCCCTCTCTGGAAACACCATATATTTT
TRBJ2-7 | TRBV7-2 | many | - | CASSPPNRDAYEQYF | TGTGCCAGCAGCCCGCCAAACAGGGATGCCTACGAGCAGTACTTC
TRBJ2-7 | TRBV19 | many | - | CASSSGAYEQYF | TGTGCCAGCAGCTCGGGAGCCTACGAGCAGTACTTC
TRBJ2-2 | TRBV5-1 | - | - | CASKQNTGELFF | TGCGCCAGCAAACAGAACACCGGGGAGCTGTTTTTT
TRBJ1-1 | TRBV7-2 | - | TRBD1 | CAGSSDRAEAFF | TGTGCCGGCAGCTCGGACAGGGCTGAAGCTTTCTTT
TRBJ1-6 | TRBV6-1 | - | - | CASRPDGKYNSPLHF | TGTGCCAGCAGACCGGACGGCAAATATAATTCACCCCTCCACTTT
TRBJ2-7 | TRBV19 | - | - | CASIYYEQYF | TGTGCCAGTATCTACTACGAGCAGTACTTC
TRBJ2-3 | TRBV7-9 | many | - | CASSLASLAMGTLLHF | TGTGCCAGCAGCTTAGCGAGTCTCGCTATGGGGACTCTACTCCATTTT
TRBJ1-1 | TRBV10-2 | few | - | CASSESARTDPGAFF | TGCGCCAGCAGTGAGTCCGCCCGGACTGATCCTGGAGCTTTCTTT
TRBJ2-5 | TRBV29-1 | many | TRBD1 | CSVGTGGFQETQYF | TGCAGCGTCGGGACAGGGGGATTCCAAGAGACCCAGTACTTC
TRBJ1-2 | TRBV3-1 | many | - | CASSQETGPYGYTF | TGTGCCAGCAGCCAAGAAACAGGACCCTATGGCTACACCTTC
TRBJ2-7 | TRBV27 | many | - | CASSYSGSYEQYF | TGTGCCAGCAGTTACTCGGGCAGCTACGAGCAGTACTTC
TRBJ1-1 | TRBV6-2/TRBV6-3 | few | - | CASSYSFQNTEAFF | TGTGCCAGCAGTTACTCTTTCCAAAACACTGAAGCTTTCTTT
TRBJ2-2 | TRBV7-3 | many | TRBD1 | CASSFDRVGTGELFF | TGTGCCAGCAGCTTTGACAGGGTGGGGACCGGGGAGCTGTTTTTT
TRBJ2-1 | TRBV29-1 | - | - | CSVGSGNSYNEQFF | TGCAGCGTGGGGTCGGGTAACTCCTACAATGAGCAGTTCTTC
TRBJ1-1 | TRBV19 | - | TRBD1 | CASTGDRQNTEAFF | TGTGCCAGTACCGGGGACAGACAGAACACTGAAGCTTTCTTT
TRBJ2-5 | TRBV7-2 | many | - | CASSLAYGETQYF | TGTGCCAGCAGCTTAGCGTACGGTGAGACCCAGTACTTC
TRBJ2-7 | TRBV6-5 | many | TRBD2 | CASRYPSGSLNEQYF | TGTGCCAGCCGTTACCCTAGCGGGAGTTTGAACGAGCAGTACTTC
TRBJ1-1 | TRBV29-1 | few | - | CSARPGDMSEAFF | TGCAGCGCTCGGCCAGGGGATATGAGTGAAGCTTTCTTT
TRBJ1-1 | TRBV19 | few | - | CASTAGSGIEAFF | TGTGCCAGTACCGCCGGGTCCGGGATAGAAGCTTTCTTT
TRBJ1-2 | TRBV6-9 | - | - | CASSYGGVDGYTF | TGTGCCAGCAGTTACGGGGGGGTTGATGGCTACACCTTC
TRBJ2-6 | TRBV6-2/TRBV6-3 | - | - | CASSYSIRSELSGANVLTF | TGTGCCAGCAGTTACTCGATACGTAGCGAACTATCTGGGGCCAACGTCCTGACTTTC
TRBJ2-7 | TRBV6-2/TRBV6-3 | many | TRBD2 | CASSEVGSGKYEQYF | TGTGCCAGCAGTGAGGTTGGTAGCGGGAAGTACGAGCAGTACTTC